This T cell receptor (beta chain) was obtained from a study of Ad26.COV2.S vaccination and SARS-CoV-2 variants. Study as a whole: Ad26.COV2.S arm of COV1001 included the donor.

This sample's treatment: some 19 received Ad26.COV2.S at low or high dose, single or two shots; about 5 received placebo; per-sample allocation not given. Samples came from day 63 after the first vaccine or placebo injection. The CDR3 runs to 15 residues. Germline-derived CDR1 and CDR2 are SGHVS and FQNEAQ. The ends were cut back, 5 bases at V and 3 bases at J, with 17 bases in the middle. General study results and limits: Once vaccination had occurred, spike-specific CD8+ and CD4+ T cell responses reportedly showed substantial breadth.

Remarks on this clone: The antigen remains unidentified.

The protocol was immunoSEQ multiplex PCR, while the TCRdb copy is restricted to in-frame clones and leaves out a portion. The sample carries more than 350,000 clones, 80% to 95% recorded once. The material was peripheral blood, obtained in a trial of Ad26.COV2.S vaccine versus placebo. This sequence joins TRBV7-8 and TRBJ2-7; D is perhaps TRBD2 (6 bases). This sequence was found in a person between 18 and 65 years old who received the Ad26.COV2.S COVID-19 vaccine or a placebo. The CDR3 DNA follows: TGTGCCAGCAGCGCCGGGGGTTCTACTCTCTACGAGCAGTACTTC. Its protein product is CASSAGGSTLYEQYF.